This entry lists 6 T cell receptor beta chains sequenced from one sample in a study of PD-1 blockade in mismatch repair-deficient tumors. Sequenced by immunoSEQ multiplex PCR; TCRdb stores in-frame clones only, minus some. Of 70,000 to 95,000 clones in the sample, around 80% are singletons; the top ten hold approximately 5.5%. The starting material was peripheral blood, obtained 44 weeks after starting pembrolizumab. These receptors all come from an adult with mismatch repair-deficient cancer.

The chain carries TRBV9 and TRBJ1-5, with no clear D. This CDR3 is built from 15 residues. V shed 0 bases and J shed 7 bases, with 14 bases lying between them. Per germline, CDR1 SGDLS and CDR2 YYNGEE. The CDR3 sequence is CASSVGAGFRQPQHF. In nucleotides, the CDR3 is TGTGCCAGCAGCGTAGGAGCGGGATTTCGGCAGCCCCAGCATTTT.

This chain uses TRBV29-1 with TRBJ1-2, with D uncertain. The CDR3 is made up of 12 amino acids. With 3 bases removed from V and 6 bases from J, the gap between germline ends came to 11 bases. Germline V gene lookup returns CDR1 SQVTM and CDR2 ANQGSEA. For the CDR3, the DNA is TGCAGCGTTGACTCGTTTGGGGATGGCTACACCTTC. This translates into CSVDSFGDGYTF.

The chain joins TRBV12-5 to TRBJ1-1; no clear D. This CDR3 comprises 14 residues. Germline CDR1 is LGHNT and CDR2 is FRNRAP. V was cut by 3 bases and J by 4 bases, with 12 bases left in between. CDR3 nucleotide sequence: TGTGCTAGTGGTTTTGAAGGGATTGCCACTGAAGCTTTCTTT. Its protein product is CASGFEGIATEAFF.

CDR3 DNA sequence: TGTGCCAGCAGCTCAGGACTAGCGGGAGGGCCGGTCACCGGGGAGCTGTTTTTT. Its translation: CASSSGLAGGPVTGELFF. V is TRBV7-3 and J is TRBJ2-2; 15 nucleotides match TRBD2. This CDR3 has 18 amino acids. The germline V gene has CDR1 SGHTA and CDR2 FQGTGA. The ends lost 4 bases at V and 4 bases at J; junction bases unmatched: 7.

The chain carries TRBV18 and TRBJ1-1, with D possibly TRBD1 on 5 matching bases. CDR3 length: 15 amino acids. V was trimmed by 9 bases and J by 4 bases, leaving 21 bases between them. The germline CDR1 and CDR2 sequences are KGHSH and LQKENI. The DNA of the CDR3 is TGTGCCAGTACCTCCGGGGCTCCAGTTGGCACTGAAGCTTTCTTT. Protein: CASTSGAPVGTEAFF.

The genes are TRBV25-1 and TRBJ1-1; TRBD1 is a possible D gene (5 bases). The germline CDR1 and CDR2 sequences are MGHDK and SYGVNS. V was cut by 6 bases and J by 1 base, with 18 bases left in between. The CDR3 contains 16 residues. The CDR3 nucleotides are TGTGCCAGCAGGGGAAGCGTTAGGGGCGCGAACACTGAAGCTTTCTTT. Protein product: CASRGSVRGANTEAFF. Supplemented by reference TRBV25-1 and TRBJ1-1, the full variable domain reads EADIYQTPRYLVIGTGKKITLECSQTMGHDKMYWYQQDPGMELHLIHYSYGVNSTEKGDLSSESTVSRIRTEHFPLTLESARPSHTSQYLCASRGSVRGANTEAFFGQGTRLTVV.